These T cell receptor beta chains were read from a single sample in a study of T cells in Graves' hyperthyroidism and ophthalmopathy. TCRdb re-derived calls from the multiplex PCR reads in MiXCR, one entry per CDR3 protein. The repertoire holds under 400,000 distinct CDR3 sequences, with 15% to 19% as singletons. The sequenced sample was blood. The receptors were sampled from a woman under 30 with Graves' hyperthyroidism that later progressed to Graves' ophthalmopathy. Both conserved end residues are part of each CDR3. The D gene is left open where the match is weak. Clone size is stated in some rows and not others, as once, few, many or a class when expanded.

>TRBV9|NA|TRBJ2-1|NA
TGTGCCAGCAGCGGGCTAGCGAGAGGGGGGACCTACAATGAGCAGTTCTTC
CASSGLARGGTYNEQFF
>TRBV3-1|many|TRBJ2-7|TRBD2
TGTGCCAGCAGCCAAGAGCTAGCGGGGCCCTACGAGCAGTACTTC
CASSQELAGPYEQYF
>TRBV27|many|TRBJ2-7|TRBD2
TGTGCCAGCAGTTTGACAGCGGAGCGGGAGGGTTACGAGCAGTACTTC
CASSLTAEREGYEQYF
>TRBV12-3/TRBV12-4|many|TRBJ2-1|NA
TGTGCCAGCAGTCTCCTGGCGGACTACAATGAGCAGTTCTTC
CASSLLADYNEQFF
>TRBV3-1|NA|TRBJ2-7|NA
TGTGCCAGCAGCCAAGACCGGACAGAGACCTACGAGCAGTACTTC
CASSQDRTETYEQYF
>TRBV3-1|few|TRBJ2-5|TRBD2
TGTGCCAGCAGCCTCGGACTAGCGGGAGCGGAGGAGACCCAGTACTTC
CASSLGLAGAEETQYF
>TRBV7-2|once|TRBJ1-5|NA
TGTGCCAGCAGCTTTTTAGCGGGGCCCCATCAGCCCCAGCATTTT
CASSFLAGPHQPQHF
>TRBV6-1|many|TRBJ2-5|TRBD2
TGTGCCAGCAGTGAAGCGGGAGGGTGGGCCCAGTACTTC
CASSEAGGWAQYF
>TRBV28|many|TRBJ1-2|NA
TGTGCCAGCAGTCCGGACAGCCGCTATGGCTACACCTTC
CASSPDSRYGYTF
>TRBV10-3|many|TRBJ2-5|NA
TGTGCCATCAGTGAGAACCGGGGCCGGGAGACCCAGTACTTC
CAISENRGRETQYF
>TRBV5-1|many|TRBJ1-5|TRBD1
TGCGCCAGCAGCTTGGGACAGGGTGGTGGTCAGCCCCAGCATTTT
CASSLGQGGGQPQHF
>TRBV9|NA|TRBJ2-3|TRBD1
TGTGCCAGCTCCCCCCGCGACAGGGCTGCAGATACGCAGTGTTTT
CASSPRDRAADTQCF
>TRBV20-1|many|TRBJ2-7|NA
TGCAGTGCTAGAAGGTGGACACCCCGCTCCTACGAGCAGTACTTC
CSARRWTPRSYEQYF
>TRBV27|many|TRBJ2-1|NA
TGTGCCAGCAGTTCGTCTAAAGGGGCGCAGTTCTTC
CASSSSKGAQFF
>TRBV10-3|few|TRBJ2-1|NA
TGTGCCATCAGTGAGTCGCAAGTGCTGCAGTTCTTC
CAISESQVLQFF
>TRBV14|NA|TRBJ1-2|NA
TGTGCCAGCAGCCCCGAGCAGGGGCTGACGGATGGCTACACCTTC
CASSPEQGLTDGYTF
>TRBV3-1|NA|TRBJ2-1|TRBD1
TGTGCCAGCAGCCAAGATAAGATCGGGGGGACAGGGCTGAGCAATGAGCAGTTCTTC
CASSQDKIGGTGLSNEQFF
>TRBV7-8|many|TRBJ2-1|TRBD2
TGTGCCAGCAGTTACGGACTAGCGGGAGGGCCCACCTACAATGAGCAGTTCTTC
CASSYGLAGGPTYNEQFF
>TRBV18|many|TRBJ2-3|NA
TGTGCCAGCTCACCATACAGGGATAGCACAGATACGCAGTATTTT
CASSPYRDSTDTQYF
>TRBV6-4|few|TRBJ2-3|NA
TGTGCCAGCAGTGACGGGGAATCAAGCACAGATACGCAGTATTTT
CASSDGESSTDTQYF
>TRBV28|many|TRBJ2-5|TRBD2
TGTGCCAGCAGTTTATTTGCGGGAGGCTCTAAAGAGACCCAGTACTTC
CASSLFAGGSKETQYF
>TRBV2|many|TRBJ2-2|TRBD2
TGTGCCAGCTGGTCCTTTAGCGGGGTGAACACCGGGGAGCTGTTTTTT
CASWSFSGVNTGELFF
>TRBV27|few|TRBJ1-2|NA
TGTGCCAGCAGTTTATATACCCCGGCAGTAACTAACTATGGCTACACCTTC
CASSLYTPAVTNYGYTF
>TRBV4-3|NA|TRBJ2-3|NA
TGCGCCAGCAGCCAAGCCGGGCGGCGCCAGTATAGCACAGATACGCAGTATTTT
CASSQAGRRQYSTDTQYF
>TRBV7-2|many|TRBJ2-3|NA
TGTGCCAGCAGCTTACGGTATGGGTTAGCGGCTAGCACAGATACGCAGTATTTT
CASSLRYGLAASTDTQYF
>TRBV4-2|NA|TRBJ1-1|NA
TGTGCCAGCAGCCCAACAGGCCCCGCTACGAACACTGAAGCTTTCTTT
CASSPTGPATNTEAFF
>TRBV18|many|TRBJ1-6|NA
TGTGCCAGCTCAGTCGTACAGGGAGGGCATCTTCCGGATTCACCCCTCCACTTT
CASSVVQGGHLPDSPLHF
>TRBV20-1|many|TRBJ2-7|TRBD1
TGCAGTGCCAGGACAGGGGGCGGGGGCCCCTCCTACGAGCAGTACTTC
CSARTGGGGPSYEQYF
>TRBV15|many|TRBJ1-1|NA
TGTGCCACCAGCAGAGATCCGGGGCAGTTGGACACTGAAGCTTTCTTT
CATSRDPGQLDTEAFF
>TRBV20-1|many|TRBJ2-7|TRBD2
TGCAGTGCTAGGGTGACTAGCGGGTCCCTCTACGAGCAGTACTTC
CSARVTSGSLYEQYF
>TRBV5-4|many|TRBJ2-3|NA
TGTGCCAGCAGCTCTAGACAGAGTCCAAGCACAGATACGCAGTATTTT
CASSSRQSPSTDTQYF
>TRBV27|many|TRBJ1-6|NA
TGTGCCAGCAGCCGGGACGTTGGGGGGCAATATAATTCACCCCTCCACTTT
CASSRDVGGQYNSPLHF
>TRBV30|many|TRBJ2-7|TRBD1
TGTGCCTGGAGTGCCCTCGGGACAGCGCATTACGAGCAGTACTTC
CAWSALGTAHYEQYF
>TRBV6-1|few|TRBJ2-7|NA
TGTGCCAGCAGTCTCACTAGTGGCGAGCAGTACTTC
CASSLTSGEQYF
>TRBV7-9|many|TRBJ2-1|TRBD2
TGTGCCAGCAGTGCTAGTAGCGGGGGTCTAAAGGAGCAGTTCTTC
CASSASSGGLKEQFF
>TRBV29-1|once|TRBJ2-4|NA
TGCAGCGTTGTAGGGGGAGCCAAAAACATTCAGTACTTC
CSVVGGAKNIQYF
>TRBV11-1|NA|TRBJ1-6|NA
TGTGCCAGCAGTCTTTCGGGGGTCAATTCACCCCTCCACTTT
CASSLSGVNSPLHF